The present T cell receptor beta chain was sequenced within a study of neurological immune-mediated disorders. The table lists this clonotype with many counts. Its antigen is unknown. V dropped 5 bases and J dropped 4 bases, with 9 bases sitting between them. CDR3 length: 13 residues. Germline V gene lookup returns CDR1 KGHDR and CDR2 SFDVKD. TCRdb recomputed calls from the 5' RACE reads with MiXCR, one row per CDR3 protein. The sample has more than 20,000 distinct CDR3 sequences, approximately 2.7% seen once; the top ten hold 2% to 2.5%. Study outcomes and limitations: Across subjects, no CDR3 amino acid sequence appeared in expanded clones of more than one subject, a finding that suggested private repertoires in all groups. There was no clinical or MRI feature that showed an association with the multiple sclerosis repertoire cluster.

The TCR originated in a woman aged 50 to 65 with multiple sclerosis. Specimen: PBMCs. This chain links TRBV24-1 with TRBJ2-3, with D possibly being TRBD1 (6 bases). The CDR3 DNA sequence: TGTGCCACCAGTGTGGGGGCGGCAGATACGCAGTATTTT. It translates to CATSVGAADTQYF.